This T cell receptor (beta chain) was observed in a study of radiation and T cells in renal cell carcinoma. Generated by immunoSEQ multiplex PCR, the TCRdb table keeps only in-frame clones and is missing some. Here the sample spans approximately 170,000 clones, less than 90% being singletons. Documented time point: blood 4 weeks post-SBRT, at nephrectomy. Indicated treatment: 15 Gy SBRT to primary tumor, nephrectomy 4 weeks later. Nephrectomy followed 15 Gy stereotactic body radiation by 4 weeks. Germline assignment: CDR1 MNHNS and CDR2 SASEGT. The CDR3 length is 13 residues. V gave up 4 bases and J gave up 5 bases, with 11 bases separating them.

The specimen comprised blood, sampled from a patient whose treatment included radiotherapy and nephrectomy. The rearrangement uses TRBV6-1 and TRBJ1-2; the D is unclear. This receptor was identified in a woman aged 45-60 years with renal cell carcinoma. CDR3 nucleotides: TGTGCCAGCAGTGCTCCGGGCCCTTATGGCTACACCTTC. Residues: CASSAPGPYGYTF.